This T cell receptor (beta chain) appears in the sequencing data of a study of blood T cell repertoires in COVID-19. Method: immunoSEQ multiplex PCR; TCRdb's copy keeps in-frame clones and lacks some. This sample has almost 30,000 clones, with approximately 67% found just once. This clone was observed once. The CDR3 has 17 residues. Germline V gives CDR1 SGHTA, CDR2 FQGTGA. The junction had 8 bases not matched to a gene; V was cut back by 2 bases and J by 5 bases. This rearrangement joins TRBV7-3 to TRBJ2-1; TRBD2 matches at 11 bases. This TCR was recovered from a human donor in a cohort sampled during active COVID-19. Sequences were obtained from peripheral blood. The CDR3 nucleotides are TGTGCCAGCAGCTTATGGGGGCTAGCGGGAGGCGACAATGAGCAGTTCTTC. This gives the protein CASSLWGLAGGDNEQFF.